A single sample is the source of the 21 T cell receptor beta chains below, sequenced in a study of T cell responses to AZD1222 COVID-19 vaccine (dated by TCRdb to the early 2020s). The library was built by means of the immunoSEQ multiplex PCR assay. Drawn from immuneACCESS, this table holds only the in-frame rearrangements with V and J called that TCRdb kept. Clones are partly lost; checked studies trace under half to an unresolved V gene and leave the rest unexplained. The sample includes about 140,000 clones, with 80% to 90% observed a single time. The ten largest clones capture 5% to 6.5% of the sample. According to the study, the label for this sample's time point signals: baseline before first vaccination. Sequences were derived from peripheral blood, sampled on day 0 of AZD1222 vaccination. All receptors derive from an adult in good health.

The chain employs TRBV19 and TRBJ2-5; D perhaps matches TRBD2 (6 bases). The V end was cut by 4 bases, the J end by 5 bases, with 11 bases between. CDR1 and CDR2 from the germline V gene are LNHDA and SQIVND (reference sequence). The CDR3 sequence is 13 residues long. In DNA form, the CDR3 reads TGTGCCAGTAGTAAGGAGGGCGGGGAGACCCAGTACTTC. Protein product: CASSKEGGETQYF.

CDR3 amino acids: CASSSPRDSGGYTF. CDR3 DNA: TGTGCCAGCAGTTCCCCCCGGGACAGCGGTGGCTACACCTTC. V is TRBV2 and J is TRBJ1-2; 7 bases are a match to TRBD1. The CDR3 is made up of 14 amino acids. Germline V CDR1 and CDR2: SNHLY, FYNNEI. Germline trimming cut 5 bases from V and 7 bases from J; bases unmatched to any gene: 10.

Comments on this clone: This specimen includes other DNA sequences encoding the same CDR3. CDR3 region: CASSFTSAGELFF. The CDR3 nucleotides are TGTGCCAGCAGTTTTACAAGCGCGGGGGAGCTGTTTTTT. The rearrangement links TRBV27 to TRBJ2-2; D gene ambiguous. The germline V gene encodes CDR1 MNHEY and CDR2 SMNVEV (reference sequence). The ends were cut back, 3 bases at V and 8 bases at J, with 10 bases in the middle. The CDR3 totals 13 residues.

A few counts support this clone. Within the sample, other DNA sequences also encode this same CDR3. The genes are TRBV5-1 and TRBJ2-2; 7 bases match TRBD2. From germline, CDR1 is SGHRS and CDR2 YFSETQ. This CDR3 is built from 15 residues. The V gene end was trimmed by 4 bases and the J gene end by 4 bases; junction bases not matched to a gene: 7. The CDR3 protein is CASSLGASGTGELFF. For the CDR3, the DNA is TGCGCCAGCAGCCTTGGGGCTAGCGGCACCGGGGAGCTGTTTTTT.

This sequence joins TRBV12-3 or TRBV12-4 and TRBJ2-7; D could derive from TRBD1 or TRBD2 (5 bases each). With 4 bases removed from V and 3 bases from J, the gap between germline ends came to 10 bases. There are 13 residues in the CDR3. The CDR3 spells CASSWGPDYEQYF. The CDR3 region has the DNA TGTGCCAGCAGTTGGGGACCAGACTACGAGCAGTACTTC.

The V and J genes are TRBV11-3 and TRBJ2-7; TRBD1 aligns across 8 bases. Trimming removed 5 bases from V and 6 bases from J; junction bases left unmatched: 6. The CDR3 contains 13 residues. Germline assignment: CDR1 SGHNT and CDR2 YENEEA. CDR3: CASSPDRGGEQYF. CDR3 bases: TGTGCCAGCAGCCCAGACAGGGGAGGCGAGCAGTACTTC.

J is TRBJ1-1 and V is TRBV28; 9 bases are a match to TRBD1. Unmatched junction bases numbered 2, after V lost 4 bases and J lost 2 bases. The CDR3 contains 14 residues. Germline assignment: CDR1 MDHEN and CDR2 SYDVKM. DNA of the CDR3: TGTGCCAGCAGTTCGACAGGGGGTAACACTGAAGCTTTCTTT. Its translation is CASSSTGGNTEAFF.

V is TRBV7-9 and J is TRBJ1-6, with D perhaps TRBD1 (6 bases). Germline V CDR1 and CDR2: SEHNR, FQNEAQ (reference sequence). The V gene lost 3 bases and the J gene lost 11 bases, with 11 bases spanning the gap. The CDR3 contains 13 residues. The CDR3 bases are TGTGCCAGCAGCTTCTTACAGGGCACACCCCTCCACTTT. Translation gives CASSFLQGTPLHF.

The V call is TRBV28, the J call TRBJ1-5; D is possibly TRBD1 (5 bases). This CDR3 comprises 15 residues. Germline V CDR1 and CDR2: MDHEN, SYDVKM. Trimming left V 4 bases short and J 1 base short, with 11 bases between. The CDR3 is CASSSAGFSNQPQHF. CDR3 DNA: TGTGCCAGCAGTTCTGCAGGGTTCAGCAATCAGCCCCAGCATTTT.

V and J are TRBV5-1 and TRBJ2-2, with TRBD2 matching 15 bases. Germline V gives CDR1 SGHRS, CDR2 YFSETQ. The junction had 12 bases not matched to a gene; V was cut back by 6 bases and J by 6 bases. The CDR3 has 18 residues. As DNA, the CDR3 is TGCGCCAGCAAAGGACTAGCGGGAGGGCCAAGGCACCCCGGGGAGCTGTTTTTT. It encodes CASKGLAGGPRHPGELFF.

The V call is TRBV7-9, the J call TRBJ2-3; D ambiguous. The CDR3 length is 17 residues. V gave up 1 base and J gave up 0 bases, with 14 bases separating them. The germline V gene encodes CDR1 SEHNR and CDR2 FQNEAQ (reference sequence). CDR3: CASSLVLSDPSTDTQYF. The CDR3 nucleotides are TGTGCCAGCAGCTTAGTTTTGTCAGATCCTAGCACAGATACGCAGTATTTT.

The rearrangement uses TRBV19 and TRBJ1-1; D is unresolved. From germline, CDR1 is LNHDA and CDR2 SQIVND (reference sequence). The CDR3 runs 14 residues. Trimming pared 6 bases from V and 1 base from J, leaving 12 bases between. The CDR3 DNA follows: TGTGCCAGTAGGTATGGGGAATGGAACACTGAAGCTTTCTTT. It encodes CASRYGEWNTEAFF. The full variable domain, completed using reference TRBV19 and TRBJ1-1, is DGGITQSPKYLFRKEGQNVTLSCEQNLNHDAMYWYRQDPGQGLRLIYYSQIVNDFQKGDIAEGYSVSREKKESFPLTVTSAQKNPTAFYLCASRYGEWNTEAFFGQGTRLTVV.

The count of this clone is one. The CDR3 DNA follows: TGTGCCAGCGGACTAGCGGAGGAGACCCAGTACTTC. This codes for CASGLAEETQYF. V usage is TRBV10-3 and J usage is TRBJ2-5; 10 nucleotides align to TRBD2. V lost 10 bases to trimming and J lost 5 bases; unmatched junction nucleotides: 4. The CDR3 consists of 12 residues. Per the germline V gene, CDR1 is ENHRY and CDR2 is SYGVKD.

The chain employs TRBV5-1 and TRBJ1-1, with unresolved D. Deletions cut 4 bases from V and 2 bases from J, with 9 bases between. CDR1 is SGHRS, CDR2 YFSETQ, per germline. The CDR3 runs to 13 residues. The CDR3 is CASSITVNTEAFF. The CDR3 DNA sequence: TGCGCCAGCAGCATTACAGTTAACACTGAAGCTTTCTTT.

The genes are TRBV11-3 and TRBJ1-1, with D perhaps TRBD1 (6 bases). The CDR3 loop spans 15 amino acids. V lost 5 bases to trimming and J lost 0 bases, with 13 bases between them. Germline-derived CDR1 and CDR2 are SGHNT and YENEEA. The CDR3 DNA sequence: TGTGCCAGCAGCGGAACCGGGACAATGAACACTGAAGCTTTCTTT. Protein: CASSGTGTMNTEAFF. The full variable domain, completed using reference TRBV11-3 and TRBJ1-1, is EAGVVQSPRYKIIEKKQPVAFWCNPISGHNTLYWYLQNLGQGPELLIRYENEEAVDDSQLPKDRFSAERLKGVDSTLKIQPAELGDSAVYLCASSGTGTMNTEAFFGQGTRLTVV.

This sequence joins TRBV7-9 and TRBJ1-3, with no clear D. The length of the CDR3 is 13 residues. Germline CDR1 SEHNR, CDR2 FQNEAQ (reference sequence). The V end lost 10 bases, the J end lost 1 base, and 11 bases lay between the germline ends. CDR3 in amino acids: CATKIKSGNTIYF. In nucleotides, the CDR3 is TGTGCCACCAAAATCAAGTCTGGAAACACCATATATTTT.

The V gene is TRBV4-1, the J gene TRBJ1-6, with TRBD1 as a possible D gene (5 bases). CDR1 is MGHRA, CDR2 YSYEKL, per germline. CDR3 length: 16 residues. V was shortened by 4 bases and J by 7 bases, with 17 bases between the two germline ends. CDR3 coding DNA: TGCGCCAGCAGCCTCCCGAGGCAGGGACCAAATTCACCCCTCCACTTT. This sequence encodes CASSLPRQGPNSPLHF.

This rearrangement joins TRBV6-5 to TRBJ1-1, with D possibly matching TRBD1 (5 bases). This CDR3 spans 12 amino acids. Germline V CDR1 and CDR2: MNHEY, SVGAGI. Trimming removed 5 bases at V and 11 bases at J, with 15 bases between. CDR3 DNA: TGTGCCAGCAGTACCGGGACGCAAGAGGCTTTCTTT. It is translated as CASSTGTQEAFF.

The V call is TRBV3-1 (or the pseudogene TRBV3-2), the J call TRBJ2-7; tentatively, D is TRBD2 (6 bases). Germline CDR1 is LGHDT and CDR2 is YNNKEL (reference sequence). The CDR3 contains 14 residues. Trimming cost V 0 bases and J 6 bases, with 12 bases left between them. DNA of the CDR3: TGTGCCAGCAGCCAAGAGCGACTAGTATCCGAGCAGTACTTC. Translation: CASSQERLVSEQYF.

The chain uses TRBV19 and TRBJ2-1; 9 bases are a match to TRBD2. Germline V gene sequence: CDR1 LNHDA, CDR2 SQIVND (reference sequence). This CDR3 has 15 residues. J gave up 4 bases and V 4 bases, and 5 bases lay outside the gene matches. CDR3 protein: CASSSGTSLYNEQFF. The DNA of the CDR3 is TGTGCCAGTAGTAGCGGGACTAGCCTATACAATGAGCAGTTCTTC.

The chain links TRBV27 to TRBJ2-7, with unresolved D. The germline CDR1 and CDR2 sequences are MNHEY and SMNVEV (reference sequence). V was pared by 2 bases and J by 4 bases, with 12 bases between. The CDR3 extends over 14 amino acids. CDR3 nucleotide sequence: TGTGCCAGCAGTTTAGGGCAGTCAAATTACGAGCAGTACTTC. This sequence encodes CASSLGQSNYEQYF.